This T cell receptor beta chain was found in a study of T-cell memory formation after mild COVID-19. Via MiXCR, TCRdb re-called the 5' RACE reads, giving one row per CDR3 protein. The sample holds about 410,000 distinct CDR3 sequences, more than 20% seen once. Sequenced material: PBMCs or a T cell subset sorted from them (not recorded which). The TCR sequence derives from an adult woman who had mild COVID-19 (a few samples of this study predate the infection). Cell type and time point are not known.

The CDR3 DNA is TGCGCCAGCAGCCACGGGGTCAGCACAGATACGCAGTATTTT. Translation gives CASSHGVSTDTQYF. The chain links TRBV4-1 to TRBJ2-3, with D perhaps TRBD2 (5 bases). The CDR3 spans 14 residues. Per germline, CDR1 MGHRA and CDR2 YSYEKL. Trimming removed 3 bases at V and 0 bases at J, with 7 bases between.